This TCR beta chain is drawn from a study of T cell clonotyping in hematopoietic cell transplantation. About the study: Recipients' pretransplant samples followed cytoreduction. Regarding the study as a whole: Broader posttransplant TCR repertoire diversity was predicted by graft donor and pretransplant recipient Inverse Simpson Index values. Recipient TCR diversity dropped after transplant; expanded clonotypes rose from day 30 to 180. Few recipient clonotypes overlapped donors; over 95% were de novo at given depth.

This table comes from immunoSEQ multiplex PCR, and its TCRdb copy is limited to in-frame clones, with some not included. Among around 45,000 clones, around 80% were seen once, and the ten largest hold roughly 5.7%. Regarding time point: recipient sample about 28 days before transplant, after cytoreduction. CDR1 is SGHRS and CDR2 is YFSETQ in the germline V gene. V gave up 4 bases and J gave up 3 bases; unmatched junction bases: 4. CDR3 length: 14 residues. As for this clone: Its specificity is not known.

This specimen was peripheral blood mononuclear cells, taken before stem cell transplant. The origin of this receptor is a man in his fifties or sixties with myelodysplastic syndrome. Some clones in this sample may be carry-over from other donors' samples. V is TRBV5-1 and J is TRBJ2-7; 10 bases match TRBD1. CDR3 DNA: TGCGCCAGCAGCCGGGACAGGGGAGGCTACGAGCAGTACTTC. As protein: CASSRDRGGYEQYF.